The clone carrying this T cell receptor (beta chain) has just a few counts. Antigen: not known. TCR beta cDNA libraries included unique molecular identifiers. TCRdb called the PCR reads again in MiXCR, with one record for every CDR3 protein. The table includes 550,000 to 700,000 distinct CDR3 sequences, roughly 40% detected once. The data originate from a study of post-analysis software for immune sequencing data. The study's findings and limits: Controls had significantly higher normalized Chao1 diversity than multiple sclerosis patients. When patients were compared with controls, four to six TRBV segments were more frequent, TRBV5-6, TRBV5-1 and TRBV20-1 among them.

Germline V gives CDR1 ENHRY, CDR2 SYGVKD. The CDR3 covers 14 residues. V lost 0 bases and J lost 3, with 8 bases in between. The sample taken for sequencing was blood. The chain uses TRBV10-3 and TRBJ2-5; D is undetermined. This TCR was sampled from a girl between 5 and 17 years old with multiple sclerosis. The chain's CDR3 is CAISESKAEETQYF. DNA of the CDR3: TGTGCCATCAGTGAGTCTAAGGCGGAAGAGACCCAGTACTTC.